Listed below are T cell receptor beta chains from one sample, sequenced in a study of T cell responses to AZD1222 COVID-19 vaccine. Sequencing used immunoSEQ multiplex PCR; TCRdb keeps in-frame clones, though not all of them. The repertoire has 150,000 or so clones, roughly 92% of them found once; the top ten carry roughly 5%. The sequencing here drew on peripheral blood, taken on day 0 of AZD1222 vaccination. These receptors came from an adult in good health. Both conserved end residues are part of each CDR3. The order of the fields is D gene, J gene, V gene, clone size, CDR3 DNA, CDR3 protein. D genes are given only for firm matches. Only part of the rows carry a size: once, few, many, or a class if the clone is expanded.

D: TRBD1
J: TRBJ1-4
V: TRBV15
size: .
DNA: TGTGCCACCAGCAGAGATGGGGGACAGGGTGAAAAACTGTTTTTT
CDR3: CATSRDGGQGEKLFF

D: TRBD1
J: TRBJ1-1
V: TRBV3-1/TRBV3-2
size: few
DNA: TGTGCCAGCAGCCCAGGGGGAAGTTTTGGTTTCTTT
CDR3: CASSPGGSFGFF

D: TRBD1
J: TRBJ1-5
V: TRBV19
size: .
DNA: TGTGCCAGTAGTGTGGGACAGGGGGTTTTTGGCAATCAGCCCCAGCATTTT
CDR3: CASSVGQGVFGNQPQHF

D: .
J: TRBJ1-4
V: TRBV6-6
size: .
DNA: TGTGCCAGCACCACAGGGAGTGAAGGGGAAAAACTGTTTTTT
CDR3: CASTTGSEGEKLFF

D: .
J: TRBJ2-7
V: TRBV4-2
size: .
DNA: TGTGCCAGCAGCCACTCCTCGGGCGGCTCCTACGAGCAGTACTTC
CDR3: CASSHSSGGSYEQYF

D: TRBD1
J: TRBJ1-1
V: TRBV19
size: .
DNA: TGTGCCAGTAGTACCTGGGACAGGGGATTAAACACTGAAGCTTTCTTT
CDR3: CASSTWDRGLNTEAFF

D: TRBD1
J: TRBJ1-4
V: TRBV3-1/TRBV3-2
size: .
DNA: TGTGCCAGCAGTATCAGGGGGGTTAATGAAAAACTGTTTTTT
CDR3: CASSIRGVNEKLFF

D: .
J: TRBJ1-1
V: TRBV9
size: .
DNA: TGTGCCAGCAGCGCCGAGGGACGATTGAACACTGAAGCTTTCTTT
CDR3: CASSAEGRLNTEAFF

D: .
J: TRBJ1-2
V: TRBV28
size: few
DNA: TGTGCCAGCAGCCCCGCGGGGGCCCTTAACTATGGCTACACCTTC
CDR3: CASSPAGALNYGYTF

D: TRBD1
J: TRBJ1-1
V: TRBV2
size: .
DNA: TGTGCCAGCAGGAACCAGGGACAGGGGGCTGAAGCTTTCTTT
CDR3: CASRNQGQGAEAFF

D: .
J: TRBJ1-5
V: TRBV6-4
size: .
DNA: TGTGCCAGCAGTGACTCGAAAATCGTGGCACACAATCAGCCCCAGCATTTT
CDR3: CASSDSKIVAHNQPQHF

D: .
J: TRBJ2-2
V: TRBV28
size: once
DNA: TGTGCCAGCCATCAGACGACCGGGGAGCTGTTTTTT
CDR3: CASHQTTGELFF

D: .
J: TRBJ1-3
V: TRBV5-1
size: .
DNA: TGCGCCAGCAGCTTGGCGATTGCAGGGACCGGAAACACCATATATTTT
CDR3: CASSLAIAGTGNTIYF

D: .
J: TRBJ2-7
V: TRBV5-6
size: .
DNA: TGTGCCAGCAGTCCGAAAGGAAGCTCCTACGAGCAGTACTTC
CDR3: CASSPKGSSYEQYF

D: TRBD1
J: TRBJ1-4
V: TRBV28
size: few
DNA: TGTGCCAGCAGTTTTGGTCCTCTCGACAGGGGGGATGAAAAACTGTTTTTT
CDR3: CASSFGPLDRGDEKLFF

D: .
J: TRBJ2-5
V: TRBV24-1
size: .
DNA: TGTGCCACCAGTGACCCTAACTACGCAGGGAATAGATACCAAGAGACCCAGTACTTC
CDR3: CATSDPNYAGNRYQETQYF

D: .
J: TRBJ1-1
V: TRBV5-1
size: .
DNA: TGCGCCAGCAGCCTTTCCGGGACGAACACTGAAGCTTTCTTT
CDR3: CASSLSGTNTEAFF

D: .
J: TRBJ2-1
V: TRBV27
size: .
DNA: TGTGCCAGCAGACCACTAGGCCTCGATGAGCAGTTCTTC
CDR3: CASRPLGLDEQFF

D: .
J: TRBJ1-1
V: TRBV7-2
size: .
DNA: TGTGCCAGCAGCTTAGCGCGGCGGGGGACTGAAGCTTTCTTT
CDR3: CASSLARRGTEAFF

D: TRBD2
J: TRBJ2-1
V: TRBV6-1
size: .
DNA: TGTGCCAGCAGTAAAGCTAGCGGGGGGGCGTTCTACAATGAGCAGTTCTTC
CDR3: CASSKASGGAFYNEQFF

D: .
J: TRBJ1-5
V: TRBV5-5
size: .
DNA: TGTGCCAGCAGCCTCTCGCTCCAGCAGGGCGGCAATCAGCCCCAGCATTTT
CDR3: CASSLSLQQGGNQPQHF

D: .
J: TRBJ1-5
V: TRBV6-5
size: .
DNA: TGTGCCAGCAGTTACATGGCGGGGGTTAGCAATCAGCCCCAGCATTTT
CDR3: CASSYMAGVSNQPQHF

D: TRBD2
J: TRBJ2-3
V: TRBV7-2
size: .
DNA: TGTGCCAGCAGCCGGACTAGCGGGACAGATACGCAGTATTTT
CDR3: CASSRTSGTDTQYF

D: TRBD1
J: TRBJ1-6
V: TRBV2
size: .
DNA: TGTGCCAGCAGTGAAGAGGGACAGAAATCTTTT
CDR3: CASSEEGQKSF

D: .
J: TRBJ1-1
V: TRBV28
size: .
DNA: TGTGCCAGCAGTCCCCTGTTGGACACTGAAGCTTTCTTT
CDR3: CASSPLLDTEAFF

D: TRBD2
J: TRBJ2-1
V: TRBV4-2
size: .
DNA: TGTGCCAGCAGCCAAGAAGCGGGGCCCGCCTCCTACAATGAGCAGTTCTTC
CDR3: CASSQEAGPASYNEQFF

D: .
J: TRBJ2-7
V: TRBV28
size: .
DNA: TGTGCCAGCAGCTCCCCCCCGGCGGGGCTAGTAACCTACGAGCAGTACTTC
CDR3: CASSSPPAGLVTYEQYF

D: TRBD2
J: TRBJ2-3
V: TRBV28
size: .
DNA: TGTGCCAGCACTGAAGCGGGGGGCACAGATACGCAGTATTTT
CDR3: CASTEAGGTDTQYF

D: TRBD1
J: TRBJ2-5
V: TRBV5-4
size: once
DNA: TGTGCCAGCAGTCCGGACAGGGCGAAGACCCAGTACTTC
CDR3: CASSPDRAKTQYF

D: TRBD2
J: TRBJ2-1
V: TRBV7-6
size: once
DNA: TGTGCCAGCAGCTTAGAATTACTAGCGGGTTACAATGAGCAGTTCTTC
CDR3: CASSLELLAGYNEQFF

D: TRBD1
J: TRBJ1-2
V: TRBV5-1
size: .
DNA: TGCGCCAGCAGCAGGGGGCAGGTAGGACAGCATTATGGCTACACCTTC
CDR3: CASSRGQVGQHYGYTF

D: .
J: TRBJ2-3
V: TRBV6-6
size: .
DNA: TGTGCCAGCAGTGACGATCCCACAGATACGCAGTATTTT
CDR3: CASSDDPTDTQYF

D: TRBD1
J: TRBJ1-5
V: TRBV19
size: .
DNA: TGTGCCAGCCAGGGACAGGGGGGCAATCAGCCCCAGCATTTT
CDR3: CASQGQGGNQPQHF

D: TRBD2
J: TRBJ2-1
V: TRBV2
size: .
DNA: TGTGCCAGCAGTGCGGGAGGCTCCTACAATGAGCAGTTCTTC
CDR3: CASSAGGSYNEQFF

D: .
J: TRBJ1-1
V: TRBV28
size: .
DNA: .
CDR3: CASLLVGRGTFF

D: TRBD2
J: TRBJ2-7
V: TRBV7-9
size: .
DNA: TGTGCCAGCAGCGACCGATTTGGGAGGGACTCAGCCTACGAGCAGTACTTC
CDR3: CASSDRFGRDSAYEQYF

D: .
J: TRBJ2-7
V: TRBV7-9
size: .
DNA: TGTGCCAGCAGCGACCTAGCTCTCTCCTACGAGCAGTACTTC
CDR3: CASSDLALSYEQYF

D: .
J: TRBJ1-2
V: TRBV28
size: once
DNA: TGTGCCAGCAGTCCCCCAGGACAGTTAGGGATGTATGGCTACACCTTC
CDR3: CASSPPGQLGMYGYTF

D: .
J: TRBJ1-6
V: TRBV5-4
size: .
DNA: TGTGCCAGCAGCTTTGACACCCCTGATAATTCACCCCTCCACTTT
CDR3: CASSFDTPDNSPLHF

D: .
J: TRBJ1-4
V: TRBV5-8
size: .
DNA: TGTGCCAGCGTCGGGGACGTAAGGTTTCTTGGAACTAATGAAAAACTGTTTTTT
CDR3: CASVGDVRFLGTNEKLFF

D: .
J: TRBJ1-2
V: TRBV18
size: .
DNA: TGTGCCAGCTCGCCCGGGACGGCCGCTAACTATGGCTACACCTTC
CDR3: CASSPGTAANYGYTF

D: .
J: TRBJ1-1
V: TRBV2
size: once
DNA: TGTGCCAGCAGTGGGGAGGGCGGCACTGAAGCTTTCTTT
CDR3: CASSGEGGTEAFF

D: TRBD1
J: TRBJ2-2
V: TRBV5-1
size: .
DNA: TGCGCCAGCAGCCTTGGACAGGGGTTTGGGGAGCTGTTTTTT
CDR3: CASSLGQGFGELFF

D: .
J: TRBJ1-5
V: TRBV5-6
size: .
DNA: TGTGCCAGCAGCTTCGGTCAGCCCCAGCATTTT
CDR3: CASSFGQPQHF

D: .
J: TRBJ2-7
V: TRBV27
size: .
DNA: TGTGCCAGCAGTTTATCGACAGGGAGGAACGAGCAGTACTTC
CDR3: CASSLSTGRNEQYF

D: .
J: TRBJ1-1
V: TRBV5-8
size: .
DNA: TGTGCCAGCAGGACGACAGGCAGGAACACTGAAGCTTTCTTT
CDR3: CASRTTGRNTEAFF

D: .
J: TRBJ2-7
V: TRBV5-6
size: .
DNA: TGTGCCAGCAGCTTGTTGGAGAGCTCCTACGAGCAGTACTTC
CDR3: CASSLLESSYEQYF

D: TRBD1
J: TRBJ1-2
V: TRBV5-5
size: few
DNA: TGTGCCAGCAGCTGGGACAGGGTGGGGGATGGCTACACCTTC
CDR3: CASSWDRVGDGYTF

D: .
J: TRBJ2-1
V: TRBV6-6
size: .
DNA: TGTGCCAGCAGCCGTGCTGAGACACTGTACAATGAGCAGTTCTTC
CDR3: CASSRAETLYNEQFF

D: TRBD2
J: TRBJ2-1
V: TRBV11-2
size: .
DNA: TGTGCCAGCAGCCTGGGACTAGCGGGGGAGCAGTTCTTC
CDR3: CASSLGLAGEQFF

D: .
J: TRBJ1-2
V: TRBV2
size: .
DNA: TGTGCCAGCAGTGGACAGTCCTATGGCTACACCTTC
CDR3: CASSGQSYGYTF

D: .
J: TRBJ2-7
V: TRBV6-1
size: .
DNA: TGTGCCAGCAGTGAAACAGGCGCCTACGAGCAGTACTTC
CDR3: CASSETGAYEQYF

D: .
J: TRBJ1-3
V: TRBV11-2
size: .
DNA: TGTGCCAGCAGCTTACCAGGTCACGGTGGAAACACCATATATTTT
CDR3: CASSLPGHGGNTIYF

D: TRBD2
J: TRBJ2-2
V: TRBV2
size: .
DNA: TGTGCCAGCAGCGGACTAGCTCGAGGCACCGGGGAGCTGTTTTTT
CDR3: CASSGLARGTGELFF